The clone carrying this T cell receptor (beta chain) appeared a few times. Time point defined: patch test 1, 2 weeks after DPC sensitization. The treatment denotes: therapeutic diphenylcyclopropenone sensitization with weekly scalp DPC. These data originate in a study of human T cells and chemical hapten exposure. From the RACE reads, TCRdb called clonotypes with MiXCR, one entry per CDR3 protein. In the table there are approximately 82,000 distinct CDR3 sequences, about 12% of which are singletons. This clonotype originated in a woman aged 55-69 years with alopecia areata. Some clones in this sample may be carry-over from other donors' samples. The input for sequencing was whole blood, taken in connection with sensitization to the hapten diphenylcyclopropenone (DPC).

CDR3 in amino acids: CASSFRTSGAPEDTQYF. The CDR3 DNA reads as TGTGCCAGCAGCTTTAGGACTAGCGGGGCCCCCGAGGATACGCAGTATTTT. This chain links TRBV5-4 with TRBJ2-3, with TRBD2 matching over 12 bases. Germline CDR1 is SGHNT and CDR2 is YYREEE (reference sequence). With 2 bases clipped from V and 6 bases from J, the junction kept 10 bases outside the gene matches. The CDR3 has 17 amino acids.